The clone carrying this TCR beta chain appeared once. Antigen: not known. The data belong to a study of shared clonotypes between healthy human individuals. Notes on the study in general: Researchers sampled blood only, noting tissue repertoires likely differ.

CDR1 is SGHDN, CDR2 FVKESK, per germline. V lost 1 base and J lost 5; bases outside the gene matches: 6. The CDR3 covers 16 residues. TCRdb's copy holds only in-frame clones and misses some; the assay was immunoSEQ multiplex PCR. The repertoire holds roughly 1.5 million clones, with under 99% as singletons. The origin of this receptor is a young man in good health. Material for sequencing was naive CD4+ T cells sorted from blood. The subset: CD45RA+ positively selected. The V gene is TRBV14, the J gene TRBJ2-1; 9 bases are shared with TRBD1. The CDR3 coding sequence is TGTGCCAGCAGCCAAGGGGGGACAGGGATCAACAATGAGCAGTTCTTC. Its protein is CASSQGGTGINNEQFF.